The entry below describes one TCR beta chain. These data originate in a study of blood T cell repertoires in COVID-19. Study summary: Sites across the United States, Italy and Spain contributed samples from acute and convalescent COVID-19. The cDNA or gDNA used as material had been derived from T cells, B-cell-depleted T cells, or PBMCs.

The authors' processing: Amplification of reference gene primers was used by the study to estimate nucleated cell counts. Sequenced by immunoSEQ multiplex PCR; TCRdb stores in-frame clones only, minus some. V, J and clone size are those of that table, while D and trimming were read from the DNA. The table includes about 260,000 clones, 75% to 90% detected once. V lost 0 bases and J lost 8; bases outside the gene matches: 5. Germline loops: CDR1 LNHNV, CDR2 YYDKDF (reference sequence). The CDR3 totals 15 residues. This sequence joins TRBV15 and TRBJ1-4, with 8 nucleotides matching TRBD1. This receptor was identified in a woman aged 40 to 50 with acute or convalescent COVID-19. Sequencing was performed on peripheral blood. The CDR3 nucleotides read TGTGCCACCAGCAGAGAGGCAGGGGGCAAAGAAAAACTGTTTTTT. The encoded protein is CATSREAGGKEKLFF.